The clone carrying this T cell receptor beta chain was seen a few times. Full-length variable regions came from constant-region reverse primers plus semi-nested Nested Universal Primer A PCR. TCRdb passed the 5' RACE reads through MiXCR, listing each CDR3 protein once. The sample holds over 55,000 distinct CDR3 sequences, 28% seen once. Germline CDR1 LNHNV, CDR2 YYDKDF (reference sequence). V lost 4 bases, J lost 6 bases, and 12 bases lay in between. There are 13 residues in the CDR3. The genes are TRBV15 and TRBJ1-1; D unclear. The receptor comes from a female donor with breast cancer. The sample was tumor-infiltrating memory CD4+ T cells sorted from the breast tumor. The subset was: memory CD4+ T cells, CD4+CD45RO+CD25-. The CDR3 nucleotides are TGTGCCACCAGCACAGGAACCTTTGCTGAAGCTTTCTTT. This sequence encodes CATSTGTFAEAFF.